The entry that follows covers one T cell receptor beta chain sequence. The sample belongs to a study of identifying expanded T cells in peripheral blood. Germline V lookup: CDR1 ENHRY, CDR2 SYGVKD. Trimming cost V 5 bases and J 5 bases; bases outside gene matches: 10. The CDR3 runs 17 residues. Assay: immunoSEQ multiplex PCR; the TCRdb copy retains only in-frame clones and omits some. The sample contains approximately 110,000 clones, 88% of which appear only once. No infections or other immune events were documented during collection. Sequencing used blood. The clonotype originates from a person between 18 and 69 years old in good health. J is TRBJ2-2 and V is TRBV10-3, with 11 bases lining up with TRBD2. CDR3 sequence (DNA): TGTGCCATCAGTACCGGGGGACTAGCGGCGATTACCGGGGAGCTGTTTTTT. It specifies CAISTGGLAAITGELFF.